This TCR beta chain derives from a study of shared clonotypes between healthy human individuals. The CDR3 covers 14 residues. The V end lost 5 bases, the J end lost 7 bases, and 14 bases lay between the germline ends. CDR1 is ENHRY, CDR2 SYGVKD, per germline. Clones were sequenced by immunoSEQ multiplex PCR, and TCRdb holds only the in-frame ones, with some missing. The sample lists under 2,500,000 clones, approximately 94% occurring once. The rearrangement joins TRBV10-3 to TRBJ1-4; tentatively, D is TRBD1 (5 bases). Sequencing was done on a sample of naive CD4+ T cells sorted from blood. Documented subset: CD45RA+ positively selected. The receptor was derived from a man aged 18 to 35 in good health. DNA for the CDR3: TGTGCCATCAGTCCCGGGGGGGGTGTTGAAAAACTGTTTTTT. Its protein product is CAISPGGGVEKLFF.